This T cell receptor (beta chain) was identified during a study of shared clonotypes between healthy human individuals. Findings and caveats of the study: Sorted-subset sequencing was shown by rarefaction to be incomplete despite large depth. Naive subsets generally had larger estimated richness than memory subsets.

Each subset's genomic DNA was split evenly across several immunoSEQ plates. The assay was immunoSEQ multiplex PCR, and TCRdb's table has in-frame clones only and misses some. Among over a million clones listed, around 76% were seen once. The ends were cut back, 0 bases at V and 0 bases at J, with 5 bases in the middle. Germline CDR1 and CDR2: KGHSH and LQKENI. The CDR3 runs 15 residues. About this clone: Its target is unknown. This sample also contains other DNA sequences that code for the same CDR3.

In the CD4+ fraction, cells were divided into CD45RA+ naive and CD45RA-negative memory subsets. This chain links TRBV18 with TRBJ1-4; the D is unclear. The TCR originated in a man younger than 35 in good health. Specimen: memory CD4+ T cells sorted from blood. As for subset: CD45RA-negative fraction. As DNA, the CDR3 is TGTGCCAGCTCACCACCCGGGGCAACTAATGAAAAACTGTTTTTT. The encoded protein is CASSPPGATNEKLFF.